This T cell receptor (beta chain) is from a study of T-cell reconstitution after alpha-beta-depleted transplantation in children. Preparation of the TCRbeta library was carried out with unique molecular identifiers. Via MiXCR, TCRdb re-called the PCR reads, giving one row per CDR3 protein. The data hold over 550,000 distinct CDR3 sequences, with about 10% observed a single time. The V end lost 4 bases, the J end lost 1 base, and 16 bases lay between the germline ends. Germline loops: CDR1 MDHEN, CDR2 SYDVKM. The CDR3 is 16 amino acids. This chain uses TRBV28 with TRBJ1-1; D unclear. This TCR derives from a human donor who donated a stem cell graft to a child with acute myeloid leukemia. The sample in question was PBMCs from the stem cell graft donor, obtained from the stem cell graft. CDR3 in DNA: TGTGCCAGCAGTTACCGGTTAGCCTTAAGGAACACTGAAGCTTTCTTT. This encodes CASSYRLALRNTEAFF. Complete variable domain (other parts from reference TRBV28 and TRBJ1-1): DVKVTQSSRYLVKRTGEKVFLECVQDMDHENMFWYRQDPGLGLRLIYFSYDVKMKEKGDIPEGYSVSREKKERFSLILESASTNQTSMYLCASSYRLALRNTEAFFGQGTRLTVV.